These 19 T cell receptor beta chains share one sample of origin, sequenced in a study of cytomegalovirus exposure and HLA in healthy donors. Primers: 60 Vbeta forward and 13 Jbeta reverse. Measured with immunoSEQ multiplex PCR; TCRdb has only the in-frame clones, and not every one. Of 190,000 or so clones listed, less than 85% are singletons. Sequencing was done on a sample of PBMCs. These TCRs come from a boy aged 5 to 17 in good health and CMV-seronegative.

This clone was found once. The CDR3 nucleotides are TGTGCTAGTGGTTCCTTCTACGAGCAGTACTTC. Translation: CASGSFYEQYF. The genes are TRBV12-5 and TRBJ2-7; D gene ambiguous. Trimming removed 4 bases at V and 3 bases at J, with 4 bases between. The CDR3 loop spans 11 amino acids. Germline V CDR1 and CDR2: LGHNT, FRNRAP.

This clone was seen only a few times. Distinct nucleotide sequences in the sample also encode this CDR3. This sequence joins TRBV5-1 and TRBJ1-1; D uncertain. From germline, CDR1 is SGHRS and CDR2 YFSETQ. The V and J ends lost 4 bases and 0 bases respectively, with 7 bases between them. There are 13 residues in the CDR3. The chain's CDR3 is CASSLRVNTEAFF. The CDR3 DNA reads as TGCGCCAGCAGCCTGAGGGTGAACACTGAAGCTTTCTTT.

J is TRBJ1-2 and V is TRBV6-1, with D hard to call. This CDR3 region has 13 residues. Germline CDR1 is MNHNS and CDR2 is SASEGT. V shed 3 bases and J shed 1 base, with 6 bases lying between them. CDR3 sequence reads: CASSDGYNYGYTF. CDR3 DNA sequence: TGTGCCAGCAGTGACGGGTATAACTATGGCTACACCTTC.

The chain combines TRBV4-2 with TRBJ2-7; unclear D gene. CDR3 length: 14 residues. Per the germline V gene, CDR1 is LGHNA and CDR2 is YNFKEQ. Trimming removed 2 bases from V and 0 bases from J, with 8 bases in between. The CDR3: CASSQREFSYEQYF. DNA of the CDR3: TGTGCCAGCAGCCAAAGAGAGTTCTCCTACGAGCAGTACTTC.

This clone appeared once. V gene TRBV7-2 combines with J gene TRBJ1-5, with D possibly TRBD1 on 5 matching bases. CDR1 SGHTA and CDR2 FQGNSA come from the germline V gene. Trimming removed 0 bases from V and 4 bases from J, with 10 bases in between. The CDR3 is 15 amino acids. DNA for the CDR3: TGTGCCAGCAGCTTAGCGGGGCGAAGAAATCAGCCCCAGCATTTT. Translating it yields CASSLAGRRNQPQHF.

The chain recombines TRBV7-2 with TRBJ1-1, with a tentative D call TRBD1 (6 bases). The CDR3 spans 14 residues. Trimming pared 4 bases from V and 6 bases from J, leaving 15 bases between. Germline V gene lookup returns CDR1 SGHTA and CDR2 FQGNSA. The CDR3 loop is CASSYASRGPEAFF. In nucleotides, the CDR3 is TGTGCCAGCAGCTACGCCTCCAGGGGCCCTGAAGCTTTCTTT.

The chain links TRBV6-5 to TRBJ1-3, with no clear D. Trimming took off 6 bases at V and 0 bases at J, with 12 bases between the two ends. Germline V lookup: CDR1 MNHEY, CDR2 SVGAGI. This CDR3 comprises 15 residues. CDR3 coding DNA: TGTGCCAGCAGGATCGACTTTTACTCTGGAAACACCATATATTTT. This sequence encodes CASRIDFYSGNTIYF.

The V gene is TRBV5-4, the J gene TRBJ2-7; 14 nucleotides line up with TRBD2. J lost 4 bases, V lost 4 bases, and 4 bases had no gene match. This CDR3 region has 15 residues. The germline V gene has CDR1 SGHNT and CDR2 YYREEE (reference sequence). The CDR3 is CASSTGLAGVYEQYF. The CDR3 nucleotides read TGTGCCAGCAGCACGGGACTAGCGGGAGTGTACGAGCAGTACTTC.

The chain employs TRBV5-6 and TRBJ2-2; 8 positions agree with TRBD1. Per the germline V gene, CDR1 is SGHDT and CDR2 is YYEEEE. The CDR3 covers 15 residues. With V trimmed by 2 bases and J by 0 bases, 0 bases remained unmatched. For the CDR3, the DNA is TGTGCCAGCAGCTTACAGGGGGCGAACACCGGGGAGCTGTTTTTT. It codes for CASSLQGANTGELFF.

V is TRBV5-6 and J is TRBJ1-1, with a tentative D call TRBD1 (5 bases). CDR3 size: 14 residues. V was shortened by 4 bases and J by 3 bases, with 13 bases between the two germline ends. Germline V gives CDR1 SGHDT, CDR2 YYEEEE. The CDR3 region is CASSPDQGYTEAFF. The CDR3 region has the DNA TGTGCCAGCAGCCCTGACCAGGGTTACACTGAAGCTTTCTTT.

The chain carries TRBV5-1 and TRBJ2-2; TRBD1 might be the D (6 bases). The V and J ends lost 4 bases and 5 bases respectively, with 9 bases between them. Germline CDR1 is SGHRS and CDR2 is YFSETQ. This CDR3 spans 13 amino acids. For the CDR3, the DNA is TGCGCCAGCAGCGTTGGACAGACCGGGGAGCTGTTTTTT. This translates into CASSVGQTGELFF. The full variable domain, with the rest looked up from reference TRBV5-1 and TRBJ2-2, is KAGVTQTPRYLIKTRGQQVTLSCSPISGHRSVSWYQQTPGQGLQFLFEYFSETQRNKGNFPGRFSGRQFSNSRSEMNVSTLELGDSALYLCASSVGQTGELFFGEGSRLTVL.

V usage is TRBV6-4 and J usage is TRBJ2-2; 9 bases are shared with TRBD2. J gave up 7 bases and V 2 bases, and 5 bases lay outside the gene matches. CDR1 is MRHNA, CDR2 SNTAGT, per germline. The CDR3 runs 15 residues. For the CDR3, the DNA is TGTGCCAGCAGTGACGGTAGCGGGGGTAGCGGGGAGCTGTTTTTT. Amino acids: CASSDGSGGSGELFF.

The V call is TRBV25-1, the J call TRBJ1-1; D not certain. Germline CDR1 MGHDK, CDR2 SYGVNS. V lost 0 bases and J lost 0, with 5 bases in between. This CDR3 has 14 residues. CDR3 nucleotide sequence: TGTGCCAGCAGTGAATATCAGATGAACACTGAAGCTTTCTTT. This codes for CASSEYQMNTEAFF.

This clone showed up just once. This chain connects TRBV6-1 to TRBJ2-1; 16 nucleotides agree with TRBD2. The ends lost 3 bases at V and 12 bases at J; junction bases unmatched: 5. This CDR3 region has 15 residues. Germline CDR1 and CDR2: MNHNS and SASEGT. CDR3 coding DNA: TGTGCCAGCAGTGAGACCGGGACTAGCGGGGGGGCGCAGTTCTTC. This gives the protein CASSETGTSGGAQFF.

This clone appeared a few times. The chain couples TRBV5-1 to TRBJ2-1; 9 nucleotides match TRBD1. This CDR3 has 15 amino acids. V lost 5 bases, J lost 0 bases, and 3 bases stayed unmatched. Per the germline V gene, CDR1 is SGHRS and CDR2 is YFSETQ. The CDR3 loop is CASRRTGVSYNEQFF. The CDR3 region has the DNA TGCGCCAGCAGACGGACAGGGGTCTCCTACAATGAGCAGTTCTTC.

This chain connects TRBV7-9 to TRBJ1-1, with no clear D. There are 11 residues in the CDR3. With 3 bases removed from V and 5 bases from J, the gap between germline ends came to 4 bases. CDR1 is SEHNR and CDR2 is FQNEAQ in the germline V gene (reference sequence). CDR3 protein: CASSFRTEAFF. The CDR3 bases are TGTGCCAGCAGCTTTAGAACTGAAGCTTTCTTT.

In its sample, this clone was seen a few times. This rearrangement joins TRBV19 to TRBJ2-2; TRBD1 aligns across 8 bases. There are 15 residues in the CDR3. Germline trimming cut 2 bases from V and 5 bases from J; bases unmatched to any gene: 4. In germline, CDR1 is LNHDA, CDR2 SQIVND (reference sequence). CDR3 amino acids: CASSIRQGTTGELFF. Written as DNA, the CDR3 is TGTGCCAGTAGTATAAGACAGGGGACGACCGGGGAGCTGTTTTTT.

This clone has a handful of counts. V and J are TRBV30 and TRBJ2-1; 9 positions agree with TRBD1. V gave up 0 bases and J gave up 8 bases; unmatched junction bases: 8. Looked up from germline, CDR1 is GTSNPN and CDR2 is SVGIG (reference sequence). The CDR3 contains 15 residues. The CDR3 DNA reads TGTGCCTGGAGTGTATACAGGGGGCCCCAGGATGAGCAGTTCTTC. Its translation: CAWSVYRGPQDEQFF.

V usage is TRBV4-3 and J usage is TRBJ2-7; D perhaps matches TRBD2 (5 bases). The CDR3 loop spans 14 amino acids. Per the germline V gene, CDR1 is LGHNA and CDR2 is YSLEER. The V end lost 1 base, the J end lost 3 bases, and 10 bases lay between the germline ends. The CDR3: CASSQGTANYEQYF. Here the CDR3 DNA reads TGCGCCAGCAGCCAAGGGACTGCTAACTACGAGCAGTACTTC.